The next 8 T cell receptor beta chains were all read from a single sample in a study of blood T cell repertoires in COVID-19. The protocol was immunoSEQ multiplex PCR, while the TCRdb copy is restricted to in-frame clones and leaves out a portion. This table has 140,000 to 150,000 clones, approximately 80% appearing once. Material for sequencing was peripheral blood. All receptors come from a human donor in a cohort sampled during active COVID-19.

The rearrangement uses TRBV19 and TRBJ1-2; 9 bases are shared with TRBD1. Germline-derived CDR1 and CDR2 are LNHDA and SQIVND (reference sequence). The CDR3 covers 18 residues. Losses at the gene ends were 7 bases for V and 9 bases for J; bases not matched to a gene: 24. CDR3 sequence (DNA): TGTGCCAGTACCGATGGCTCCTTTCGGGACAGGGATATACCTCGCTACACCTTC. It codes for CASTDGSFRDRDIPRYTF.

The chain is built from TRBV27 and TRBJ1-5; TRBD1 agrees at 8 bases. Looked up from germline, CDR1 is MNHEY and CDR2 is SMNVEV (reference sequence). The length of the CDR3 is 15 residues. The V and J ends lost 4 bases and 9 bases, in that order; junction bases with no gene match: 11. The CDR3 loop is CASSSQPGQVGPQHF. The DNA for the CDR3 is TGTGCCAGCAGTTCCCAACCGGGACAGGTGGGGCCCCAGCATTTT.

The V gene is TRBV5-1, the J gene TRBJ1-2; D is unresolved. Germline CDR1 and CDR2: SGHRS and YFSETQ. Trimming cost V 4 bases and J 8 bases, with 15 bases left between them. The CDR3 covers 13 residues. The CDR3 DNA reads as TGCGCCAGCAGCCCGAACACCGCGGGAGGCTACACCTTC. This translates into CASSPNTAGGYTF.

The genes are TRBV27 and TRBJ1-1, with 7 positions matching TRBD1. There are 15 residues in the CDR3. Germline lookup yields CDR1 MNHEY and CDR2 SMNVEV (reference sequence). Trimming took 8 bases from V and 6 from J; bases not matched to a gene: 15. The CDR3 bases are TGTGCCAGCTCTCCCCGGGACAGAATTATCGCTGAAGCTTTCTTT. This encodes CASSPRDRIIAEAFF.

This chain connects TRBV14 to TRBJ2-5; a weak D match, TRBD1 (6 bases). The CDR3 is 15 residues long. Germline CDR1 and CDR2: SGHDN and FVKESK. V lost 2 bases and J 2 bases, leaving 12 bases between the germline ends. Here the CDR3 reads CASSQTGTKQETQYF. The CDR3 coding sequence is TGTGCCAGCAGCCAAACCGGGACAAAGCAAGAGACCCAGTACTTC.

The J gene is TRBJ2-1, the V gene TRBV5-4; 7 positions match TRBD2. The CDR3 has 15 residues. Germline CDR1 SGHNT, CDR2 YYREEE (reference sequence). Trimming cost V 0 bases and J 3 bases; bases outside gene matches: 3. The CDR3 bases are TGTGCCAGCAGCTTGGTGGGGGGGAACTACAATGAGCAGTTCTTC. This sequence encodes CASSLVGGNYNEQFF.

The gene calls are TRBV5-1 and TRBJ1-2; 7 bases line up with TRBD1. The CDR3 runs 14 residues. CDR1 and CDR2 from the germline V gene are SGHRS and YFSETQ. The junction had 7 bases not matched to a gene; V was cut back by 3 bases and J by 5 bases. As DNA, the CDR3 is TGCGCCAGCAGCTCTAACAGGGGCAGTTATGGCTACACCTTC. It codes for CASSSNRGSYGYTF.

The V call is TRBV19, the J call TRBJ1-1; TRBD1 might be the D (6 bases). This CDR3 comprises 14 residues. Looked up from germline, CDR1 is LNHDA and CDR2 is SQIVND (reference sequence). V dropped 3 bases and J dropped 6 bases, with 14 bases sitting between them. The CDR3 bases are TGTGCCAGTAGTATTCGGCAGGGGAAATCTGAAGCTTTCTTT. This encodes CASSIRQGKSEAFF. Supplemented by reference TRBV19 and TRBJ1-1, the full variable domain reads DGGITQSPKYLFRKEGQNVTLSCEQNLNHDAMYWYRQDPGQGLRLIYYSQIVNDFQKGDIAEGYSVSREKKESFPLTVTSAQKNPTAFYLCASSIRQGKSEAFFGQGTRLTVV.